The clone carrying this T cell receptor (beta chain) was seen a handful of times. Its antigen remains unknown. This record belongs to a study of T-cell reconstitution after alpha-beta-depleted transplantation in children. General study points: As was reported, about two months after transplant, alpha-beta T cells came from several hundred expanded graft clones. Some patients' high day-60 TCRbeta diversity was attributed to recipient cells surviving conditioning. After one year, T-cell counts and TCRbeta diversity mostly came from new T cells.

The germline V gene encodes CDR1 SGHRS and CDR2 YFSETQ. Trimming left V 0 bases short and J 2 bases short, with 11 bases between. This CDR3 spans 15 amino acids. Unique molecular identifiers were used in preparing the TCRbeta library. TCRdb reprocessed the PCR reads with MiXCR, giving one entry per CDR3 protein. The table lists about 980,000 distinct CDR3 sequences, 25% to 35% of them singletons. The material sequenced was PBMCs, mostly from graft donor cells, taken 360 days after TCRalphabeta/CD19-depleted stem cell transplant. The receptor was derived from a boy under two years old who had a stem cell transplant for SCID, so the T cells may come from the graft donor. V and J are TRBV5-1 and TRBJ2-5, with unresolved D. CDR3 nucleotide sequence: TGCGCCAGCAGCTTGGAAGCCTGGGCACAAGAGACCCAGTACTTC. Encoded protein: CASSLEAWAQETQYF.